This T cell receptor beta chain was sequenced for a study of cytomegalovirus exposure and HLA in healthy donors (dated by TCRdb to between 2016 and 2019). Regarding the complete study: An earlier analysis of approximately 600 of the donors reported 250 to 350 Gb of sequence data and some 100 million unique TCR beta sequences from some 180 million T cells. Roughly 300 gigabases of sequencing data and roughly 81 million unique TCR sequences made up an early release that covered approximately 620 HLA-typed donors. Among the roughly 370 genotyped donors, approximately 81% belonged to the genetic ancestry cluster associated with self-reported Caucasian donors. The study aimed to test whether signatures of past pathogen exposure could be identified by cataloging public T cell receptors. The study profiled the T cell repertoires of hundreds of subjects by immunosequencing and related them to cytomegalovirus serostatus. In addition to the first cohort of approximately 670 subjects, a separate validation cohort of 120 different subjects was used. To predict cytomegalovirus infection status, the study brought together high-throughput TCR immunosequencing, statistical association of individual TCRs with disease status, and machine learning. A later analysis re-examined previously published TCR beta repertoires from over 500 donors and added high-resolution HLA genotyping to investigate patterns of TCR occurrence. The later analysis used no new phenotypic data to find candidate immune exposures, relying instead on TCR beta sequences and their occurrence across donors. In an earlier analysis of 500 to 650 of the donors, high-throughput TCR beta sequencing was used to judge whether each TCR beta V gene segment behaved as functional or pseudogenic. Alongside the repertoire data, information on donor age, sex, ethnicity and CMV serostatus was compiled. A later genetic analysis used genome-wide SNP genotypes for about 65% of the 666 donors, treating that subset as a discovery cohort. Every discovery cohort repertoire had been produced on one sequencing platform. Both class I and class II loci were covered by HLA typing, at four-digit resolution. Typing coverage differed by locus: A, B, C, DRB1 and DQB1 were typed in roughly 629-630 donors, DQA1 in 500 to 550, DPA1 in approximately 600, and DPB1 in 450 to 490. Roughly five DR-DQ haplotypes were handled as single units for association and clustering, since linkage in the cohort was strong. Among around 400 genotyped donors of the cohort, an average of roughly 230,000 unique TCR beta nucleotide sequences was sequenced per donor, of which about 19% were non-productive. Study-wide findings and limitations: In the study, 150 to 200 TCR beta chains were listed as associated with cytomegalovirus. Sequencing depth was assumed to be roughly uniform across donors in the presence/absence analyses, though that assumption may not hold. An earlier analysis of several hundred of the donors showed that most TCR beta V segments appeared in productive rearrangements either about 90% or about 30% of the time, which broadly matched IMGT annotations. According to a later analysis, most CMV-associated TCR beta chains appeared to be HLA-restricted, and the HLA associations seemed to be driven largely by CMV exposure. Some IMGT-functional V segments, including TRBV6-2 and TRBV6-3, could not be told apart with the 87-base-pair reads, so those segments were excluded. Several of the top co-occurrence clusters appeared to be linked to parvovirus B19, influenza, CMV and Epstein-Barr virus, according to a later analysis. A cluster of highly shared sequence variants was judged likely to represent a technical artifact of the sequencing pipeline. Most TCR sequences were seen in very few donors, while some public TCRs were found in many individuals. According to the authors, the approach could potentially be generalized to other disease states and immunological phenotypes. A later genetic analysis reported fewer N-insertions in productive TCRs among donors in an Asian-associated ancestry cluster than the roughly 670-donor mean. Correlated functional status among segregating V segments might be attributable to linkage disequilibrium, but an unknown experimental factor could not be ruled out. In a later analysis, the rate of TCR association differed among HLA loci, with DRB1 alleles having the most associated TCRs and HLA-C alleles having the fewest. A few of the identified cytomegalovirus-associated TCR beta chains were confirmed in vitro to be specific for cytomegalovirus antigens. When HLA alleles, especially DR and DQ, strongly co-occurred, TCR associations were difficult to assign to individual alleles. The earlier analysis of some 560 of the donors excluded 15 to 20 rarely observed V segments, including chromosome 9 orphons, because counts were too low. A further reported finding was that TCR beta sequences accurately predicted the HLA-A and HLA-B alleles for most subjects in the first cohort. Because HLA typing was unavailable for some donors at each locus, only the typed subset was used in association tests. Immune exposure information for the cohort was limited to CMV serostatus. The classifier was reported to diagnose cytomegalovirus status with high specificity and sensitivity in both the original cohort and the validation cohort. Specific HLA alleles were associated with around 18,000 TCR beta sequences at a false discovery rate of 0.05 in a later analysis. This cohort had only TCR beta chains sequenced, and the lack of alpha or paired-chain data limited which features could be detected. In a later analysis, HLA-associated TCR beta chains were found to be more clonally expanded and to have lower generation probabilities than equally common non-associated chains. A later genetic analysis associated a missense DCLRE1C variant with V-gene and J-gene trimming of TCR beta chains, and an independent cohort replicated the association.

The CDR3 measures 18 amino acids from cysteine to phenylalanine. The DNA shown is the 54-base CDR3, in frame from base 1. CDR1 and CDR2 are drawn from the germline V gene: SGHRS, YFSETQ. Between the V and J ends, shortened by 0 bases and 1 base respectively, the junction contains 19 bases. The cohort comprised some 680 healthy bone marrow donors. At the time of sampling, every cohort member was nominally healthy, though immune exposures that went unrecorded were likely present. The donor tested CMV seronegative and was one of the 352 seronegative cohort members. A peripheral blood sample was provided by each donor, and peripheral blood mononuclear cells were used for TCR beta sequencing. The Qiagen DNeasy Blood Extraction Kit was used to extract genomic DNA from the blood cell samples. A remark on this clone: The clone's antigen remains unknown.

Libraries were constructed by the immunoSEQ multiplex PCR assay. For the multiplex PCR, a mixture combining 60 forward primers for TCR Vbeta segments and 13 reverse primers for TCR Jbeta segments was used. Amplification of the CDR3 region of rearranged TCR beta genes was performed with a multiplex PCR assay on genomic DNA. Amplified TCR beta libraries were sequenced as 87-base-pair reads on the Illumina HiSeq System. The authors processed their data as follows. Across the 666 repertoires, a later analysis counted some 81 million unique TCR beta chains, roughly 11 million of which were shared by at least two donors. A nearest-neighbor algorithm error-corrected the raw reads and collapsed the reads into unique sequences, merging closely related sequences to remove PCR and sequencing errors. To assign V, D and J gene segments, CDR3 sequences were aligned to IMGT reference sequences. For a sequence to be retained, at least a six-nucleotide match to both a V gene segment and a J gene segment was required. Rearrangements were called productive when the CDR3 lacked stop codons and stayed in frame with V and J; all others were non-productive. Following IMGT convention, CDR3 was defined as the stretch from the second conserved V-encoded cysteine up to the conserved J-encoded phenylalanine. The earlier analysis of roughly 590 of the donors excluded any sequence lacking an unambiguous match to a single V gene segment. An earlier analysis of 500 to 600 of the donors classified V segments as functional when productive rearrangements were above 56.7% and as segregating when the standard deviation between donors was above 5%. A statistical classification framework was built for diagnosing cytomegalovirus status from the catalog of TCR beta chain sequences. V and J gene assignment, in a later analysis, came from comparing TCR nucleotide sequences with IMGT/GENE-DB human TR gene sequences. The TCRdist pipeline was used in a later analysis to assign CDR3 sequences and most-parsimonious VDJ recombination scenarios. In a later analysis, every TCR beta chain was defined by the combination of its CDR3 amino acid sequence and its V-gene family, and reads without a unique V-gene family were dropped. To address suspected cross-contamination and a sequencing artifact, a later analysis removed around 590 highly shared, low-generation-probability nucleotide sequences. In a later analysis, a clonal expansion index for each public chain was calculated from normalized within-repertoire ranks of inferred template counts. A later analysis computed generation probabilities with a VDJ recombination model fitted to out-of-frame rearrangements, and checked the results against IGoR. A later analysis scored TCR-TCR, TCR-HLA and TCR-CMV co-occurrence with hypergeometric tests, applying a repertoire-size bias correction to TCR pairs. In a later analysis, false discovery rates were estimated by permuting HLA or CMV assignments 20 times. A later analysis grouped co-occurring TCRs with DBSCAN, adding TCRdist sequence similarity when clustering within HLA-allele-positive subsets. Repertoires with fewer than 30,000 or more than 120,000 public chains were left out of co-occurrence clustering, as were five repertoires with anomalous nucleotide sharing. TCRdb limited this immuneACCESS table to in-frame rearrangements with V and J called. A share of clones is missing; checked studies link under half to unresolved V genes, and the rest is unexplained. V and J calls and clone size are those listed in that table; D and trimming were worked out from the DNA. The sample table gives about 130,000 clones. About 2.1% of the sample comes from the top ten.

The sequenced material came from PBMCs. The clonotype was recovered from a woman aged 55 to 70 in good health and CMV-seronegative. Recombination linked TRBV5-1 to TRBJ2-5; a weak D assignment points to TRBD1 (5 bases agree). The CDR3 corresponds to CASSLARQSFQPQETQYF. DNA sequence: TGCGCCAGCAGCTTGGCCCGACAGTCGTTCCAACCCCAAGAGACCCAGTACTTC.